One sample yielded the 3 T cell receptor delta chains listed below, sequenced in a study of gamma-delta T cells after stem cell transplantation. TCRdb ran CATT on the RT-PCR reads. Of about 7,800 delta-chain clones in the sample, about 14% were seen once. Sequencing used gamma-delta T cells. These receptors were collected from a human donor. It is not recorded whose cells these are; they may come from a transplant donor.

Comments on this clone: A far bigger clonotype differs at one base, so this is likely a read error. In the same sample, other DNA sequences code for this CDR3. This chain joins TRDV2 and TRDJ3; weak D call: TRDD3 (6 bases). The ends were cut back, 0 bases at V and 0 bases at J, with 11 bases in the middle. The CDR3 sequence is 18 residues long. Germline CDR1 is GEAIGNYY and CDR2 is EKD. CDR3: CACDTGGPSSWDTRQMFF. The CDR3 DNA follows: TGTGCCTGTGACACCGGGGGACCCAGCTCCTGGGACACCCGACAGATGTTTTTC.

By sample fraction, this clone is medium-sized (0.01 to 0.1%). The CDR3 region has the DNA TGTGCTCTTGGGGAAATCCGCAGGGCCTTCCTTTACTCGAACACCGATAAACTCATCTTT. It translates to CALGEIRRAFLYSNTDKLIF. This chain joins TRDV1 and TRDJ1; 7 bases fit TRDD2. V shed 2 bases, J shed 0 bases, and the junction held 18 bases outside the gene matches. Per germline, CDR1 TSWWSYY and CDR2 QGS. This CDR3 has 20 residues.

This CDR3 is CALGGHFSPTSTGGYASSWDTRQMFF. The CDR3, as DNA: TGTGCTCTTGGGGGACACTTCTCACCGACGAGCACTGGGGGATACGCGAGCTCCTGGGACACCCGACAGATGTTTTTC. The gene calls are TRDV1 and TRDJ3; 13 nucleotides match TRDD3. The V gene end was trimmed by 4 bases and the J gene end by 0 bases; junction bases not matched to a gene: 24. This CDR3 is 26 amino acids long. The germline V gene has CDR1 TSWWSYY and CDR2 QGS.